The TCR beta chain under discussion was sequenced for a study of T cells in tumors after PD-1 blockade. Across the study: During anti-PD-1 treatment, some patients continued daily vismodegib 150 mg.

Only a few counts were recorded for this clone. What it binds is unknown. Study findings and constraints: Around two fifths of tumor TCR clonotypes were also found in blood.

Measured with immunoSEQ multiplex PCR; TCRdb has only the in-frame clones, and not every one. The profile shows tens of thousands of clones, around 78% of them singletons. There are 15 residues in the CDR3. Per germline, CDR1 MNHNS and CDR2 SASEGT. The trim removed 3 bases at V and 4 bases at J, leaving 5 bases unmatched. The rearrangement uses TRBV6-1 and TRBJ1-3; 8 nucleotides line up with TRBD1. The sequence was collected from a human donor with basal cell carcinoma. The sample in question was PBMCs, obtained before anti-PD-1 treatment. In DNA, the CDR3 is TGTGCCAGCAGTGACAGGGGGCTGGGGGGAAACACCATATATTTT. Encoded protein: CASSDRGLGGNTIYF.